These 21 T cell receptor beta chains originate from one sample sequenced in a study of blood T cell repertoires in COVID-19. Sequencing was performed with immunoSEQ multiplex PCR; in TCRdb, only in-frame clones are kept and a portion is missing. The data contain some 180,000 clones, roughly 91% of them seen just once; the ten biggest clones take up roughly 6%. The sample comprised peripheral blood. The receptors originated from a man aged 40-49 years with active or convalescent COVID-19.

The CDR3 is CASRFWGVPYNEQFF. CDR3 in DNA: TGTGCCAGCCGATTCTGGGGGGTCCCCTACAATGAGCAGTTCTTC. V and J are TRBV5-4 and TRBJ2-1; the D gene is possibly TRBD2 (6 bases). Germline V gives CDR1 SGHNT, CDR2 YYREEE (reference sequence). V lost 7 bases, J lost 2 bases, and 16 bases lay in between. The CDR3 spans 15 residues.

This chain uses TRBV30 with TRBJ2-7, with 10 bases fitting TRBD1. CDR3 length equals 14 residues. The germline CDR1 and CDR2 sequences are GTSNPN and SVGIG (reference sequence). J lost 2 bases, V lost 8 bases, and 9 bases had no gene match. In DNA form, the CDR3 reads TGTGCCGTGCCCCGGGACAGGGGTACCTACGAGCAGTACTTC. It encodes CAVPRDRGTYEQYF. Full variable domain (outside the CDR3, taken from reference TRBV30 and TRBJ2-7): SQTIHQWPATLVQPVGSPLSLECTVEGTSNPNLYWYRQAAGRGLQLLFYSVGIGQISSEVPQNLSASRPQDRQFILSSKKLLLSDSGFYLCAVPRDRGTYEQYFGPGTRLTVT.

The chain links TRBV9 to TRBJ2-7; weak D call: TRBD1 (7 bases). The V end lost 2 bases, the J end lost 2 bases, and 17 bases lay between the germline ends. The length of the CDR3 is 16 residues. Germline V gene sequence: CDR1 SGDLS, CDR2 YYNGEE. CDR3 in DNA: TGTGCCAGCAGCGTGGAGGGTAGGGGGCGAACCTACGAGCAGTACTTC. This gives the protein CASSVEGRGRTYEQYF.

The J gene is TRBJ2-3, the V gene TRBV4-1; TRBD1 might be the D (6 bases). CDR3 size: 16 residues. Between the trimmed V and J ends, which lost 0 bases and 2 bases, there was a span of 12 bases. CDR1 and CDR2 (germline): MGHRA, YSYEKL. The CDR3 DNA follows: TGCGCCAGCAGCCAAGATCCCGGACAGTTCACAGATACGCAGTATTTT. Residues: CASSQDPGQFTDTQYF.

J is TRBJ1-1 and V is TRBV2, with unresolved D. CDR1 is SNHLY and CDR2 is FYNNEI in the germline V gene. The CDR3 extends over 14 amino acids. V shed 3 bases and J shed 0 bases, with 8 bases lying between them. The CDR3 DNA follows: TGTGCCAGCAGTGAGGAGTTCATGAACACTGAAGCTTTCTTT. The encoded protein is CASSEEFMNTEAFF. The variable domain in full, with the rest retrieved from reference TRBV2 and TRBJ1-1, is EPEVTQTPSHQVTQMGQEVILRCVPISNHLYFYWYRQILGQKVEFLVSFYNNEISEKSEIFDDQFSVERPDGSNFTLKIRSTKLEDSAMYFCASSEEFMNTEAFFGQGTRLTVV.

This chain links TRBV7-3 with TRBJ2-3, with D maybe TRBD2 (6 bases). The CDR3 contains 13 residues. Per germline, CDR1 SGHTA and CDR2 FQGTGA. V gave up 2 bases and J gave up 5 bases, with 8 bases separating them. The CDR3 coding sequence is TGTGCCAGCAGCTTACAGGGAGGAGATACGCAGTATTTT. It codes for CASSLQGGDTQYF.

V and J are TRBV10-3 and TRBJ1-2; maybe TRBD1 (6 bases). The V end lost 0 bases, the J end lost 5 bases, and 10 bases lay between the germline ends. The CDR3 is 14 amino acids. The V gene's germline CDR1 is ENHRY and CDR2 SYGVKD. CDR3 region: CAISESTGYYGYTF. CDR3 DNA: TGTGCCATCAGTGAGTCCACAGGGTATTATGGCTACACCTTC.

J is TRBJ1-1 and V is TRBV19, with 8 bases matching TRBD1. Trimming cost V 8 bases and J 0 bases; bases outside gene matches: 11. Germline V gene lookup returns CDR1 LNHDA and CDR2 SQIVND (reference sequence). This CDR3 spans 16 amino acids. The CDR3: CASQRRQGFVNTEAFF. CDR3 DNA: TGTGCCAGTCAGAGAAGACAGGGGTTCGTGAACACTGAAGCTTTCTTT.

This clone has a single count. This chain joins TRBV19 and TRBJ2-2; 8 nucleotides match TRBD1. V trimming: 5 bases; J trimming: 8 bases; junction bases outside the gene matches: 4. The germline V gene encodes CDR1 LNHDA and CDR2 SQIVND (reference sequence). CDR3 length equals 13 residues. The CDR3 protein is CASSYYRGGELFF. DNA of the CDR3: TGTGCCAGTAGTTATTACAGGGGGGGGGAGCTGTTTTTT.

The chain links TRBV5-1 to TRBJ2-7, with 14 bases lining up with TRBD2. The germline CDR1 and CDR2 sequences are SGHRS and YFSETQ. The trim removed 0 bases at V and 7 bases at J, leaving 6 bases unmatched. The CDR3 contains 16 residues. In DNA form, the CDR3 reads TGCGCCAGCAGCTTGGCCGTTGGGACTAGCGGGGGAGAGCAGTACTTC. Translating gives CASSLAVGTSGGEQYF.

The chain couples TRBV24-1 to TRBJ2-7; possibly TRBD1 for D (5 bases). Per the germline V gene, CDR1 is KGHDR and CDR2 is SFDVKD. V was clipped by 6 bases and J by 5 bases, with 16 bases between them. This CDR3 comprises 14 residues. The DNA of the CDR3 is TGTGCCACCAGTTCTTCAGGGAAAATTGACGAGCAGTACTTC. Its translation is CATSSSGKIDEQYF.

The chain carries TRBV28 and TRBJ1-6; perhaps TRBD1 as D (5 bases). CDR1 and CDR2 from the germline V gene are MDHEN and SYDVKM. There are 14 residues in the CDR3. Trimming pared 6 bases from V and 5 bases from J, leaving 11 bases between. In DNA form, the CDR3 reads TGTGCCAGCAGGCGACAGATTAATAATTCACCCCTCCACTTT. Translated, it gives CASRRQINNSPLHF. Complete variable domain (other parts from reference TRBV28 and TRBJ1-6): DVKVTQSSRYLVKRTGEKVFLECVQDMDHENMFWYRQDPGLGLRLIYFSYDVKMKEKGDIPEGYSVSREKKERFSLILESASTNQTSMYLCASRRQINNSPLHFGNGTRLTVT.

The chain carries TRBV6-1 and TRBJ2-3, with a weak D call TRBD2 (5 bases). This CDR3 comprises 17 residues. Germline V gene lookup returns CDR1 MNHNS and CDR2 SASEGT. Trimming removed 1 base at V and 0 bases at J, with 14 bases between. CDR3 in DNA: TGTGCCAGCAGTGAAGTTAGCGTACTAATCAGCACAGATACGCAGTATTTT. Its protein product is CASSEVSVLISTDTQYF.

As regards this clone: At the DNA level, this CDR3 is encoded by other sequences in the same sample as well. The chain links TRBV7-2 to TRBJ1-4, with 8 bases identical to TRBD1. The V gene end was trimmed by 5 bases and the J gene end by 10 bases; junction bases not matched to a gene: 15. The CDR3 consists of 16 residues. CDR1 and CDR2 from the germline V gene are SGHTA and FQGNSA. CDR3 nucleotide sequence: TGTGCCAGCAGCCCTACGGGGACAGGAGGGCGGAGAAAACTGTTTTTT. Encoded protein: CASSPTGTGGRRKLFF.

The CDR3 bases are TGTGCCAGTAGTATAGGTCAGACCAATATAGCGACTAATGAAAAACTGTTTTTT. Protein product: CASSIGQTNIATNEKLFF. The chain employs TRBV19 and TRBJ1-4; D call uncertain. Trimming took 1 base from V and 2 from J, leaving 17 bases between them. The germline V gene encodes CDR1 LNHDA and CDR2 SQIVND (reference sequence). This CDR3 comprises 18 residues. The whole variable domain, remainder taken from reference TRBV19 and TRBJ1-4, is DGGITQSPKYLFRKEGQNVTLSCEQNLNHDAMYWYRQDPGQGLRLIYYSQIVNDFQKGDIAEGYSVSREKKESFPLTVTSAQKNPTAFYLCASSIGQTNIATNEKLFFGSGTQLSVL.

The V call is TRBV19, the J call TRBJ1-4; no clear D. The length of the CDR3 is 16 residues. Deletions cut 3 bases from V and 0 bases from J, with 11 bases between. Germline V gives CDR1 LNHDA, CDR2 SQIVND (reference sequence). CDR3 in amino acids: CASSMGDTATNEKLFF. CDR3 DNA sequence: TGTGCCAGTAGTATGGGCGACACTGCAACTAATGAAAAACTGTTTTTT.

For the CDR3, the DNA is TGTGCCAGCAGTTACTATTTAGCGGGGGGGCTCGACACCGGGGAGCTGTTTTTT. This encodes CASSYYLAGGLDTGELFF. V is TRBV6-2 or TRBV6-3 and J is TRBJ2-2; 11 bases are shared with TRBD2. This CDR3 has 18 residues. Germline V gene lookup returns CDR1 MNHEY and CDR2 SVGEGT. Unmatched junction bases numbered 7, after V lost 1 base and J lost 3 bases.

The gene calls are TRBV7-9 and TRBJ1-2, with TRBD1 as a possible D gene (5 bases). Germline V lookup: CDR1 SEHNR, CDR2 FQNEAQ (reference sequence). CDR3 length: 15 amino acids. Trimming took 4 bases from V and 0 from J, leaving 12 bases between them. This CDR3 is CASSSPDSTNYGYTF. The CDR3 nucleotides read TGTGCCAGCAGCTCTCCTGACAGCACTAACTATGGCTACACCTTC.

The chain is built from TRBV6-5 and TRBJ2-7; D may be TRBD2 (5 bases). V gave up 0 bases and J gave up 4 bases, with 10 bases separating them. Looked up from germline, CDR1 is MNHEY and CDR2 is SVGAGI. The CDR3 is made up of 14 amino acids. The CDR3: CASSYSVDSYEQYF. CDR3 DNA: TGTGCCAGCAGTTACTCTGTGGACTCGTACGAGCAGTACTTC.

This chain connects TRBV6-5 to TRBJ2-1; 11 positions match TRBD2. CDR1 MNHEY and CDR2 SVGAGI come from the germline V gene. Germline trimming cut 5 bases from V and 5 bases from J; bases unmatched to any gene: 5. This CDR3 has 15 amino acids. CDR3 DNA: TGTGCCAGCAGTCCACTAGCGGGAGTTCACAATGAGCAGTTCTTC. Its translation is CASSPLAGVHNEQFF.

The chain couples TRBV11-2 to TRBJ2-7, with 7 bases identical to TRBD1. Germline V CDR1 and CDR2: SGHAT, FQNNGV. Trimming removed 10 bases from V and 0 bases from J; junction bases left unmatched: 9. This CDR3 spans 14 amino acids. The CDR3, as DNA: TGTGCCACCACCCGGGACAGCCTCTCCTACGAGCAGTACTTC. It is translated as CATTRDSLSYEQYF.